A single sample gave rise to the 4 T cell receptor beta chains below, sequenced in a study of blood T cell repertoires in COVID-19. Clones were read by immunoSEQ multiplex PCR, and TCRdb kept only the in-frame ones, dropping some. This sample has 55,000 to 70,000 clones; around 86% occur once, and the top ten carry approximately 11%. Specimen: peripheral blood. The receptors come from a woman between 18 and 30 years old with acute or convalescent COVID-19.

The chain recombines TRBV21-1 with TRBJ1-4; the table's TRBD1 call for D was not verified on the DNA. TRBV21-1 is noted as a pseudogene. This CDR3 comprises 17 residues. CDR3 residues: CASSKGGGAEANEKLFF. The CDR3 nucleotides read TGTGCCAGCAGCAAAGGTGGGGGCGCGGAGGCTAATGAAAAACTGTTTTTT.

This chain links TRBV28 with TRBJ1-1, with unresolved D. The CDR3 has 14 residues. Germline lookup yields CDR1 MDHEN and CDR2 SYDVKM. Trimming took 3 bases from V and 12 from J, leaving 20 bases between them. The CDR3 nucleotides are TGTGCCAGCAGTTTTGAGGATCCGAATCCAAAAACTTTCTTT. This codes for CASSFEDPNPKTFF. Full variable domain (remainder filled in from reference TRBV28 and TRBJ1-1): DVKVTQSSRYLVKRTGEKVFLECVQDMDHENMFWYRQDPGLGLRLIYFSYDVKMKEKGDIPEGYSVSREKKERFSLILESASTNQTSMYLCASSFEDPNPKTFFGQGTRLTVV.

The chain is built from TRBV11-2 and TRBJ2-1; D is uncertain. V lost 2 bases and J 0 bases, leaving 11 bases between the germline ends. CDR1 and CDR2 from the germline V gene are SGHAT and FQNNGV. CDR3 length equals 16 residues. The CDR3 protein is CASSLNERSSYNEQFF. Here the CDR3 DNA reads TGTGCCAGCAGCTTAAATGAACGGTCCTCCTACAATGAGCAGTTCTTC. The entire variable domain, with the rest obtained from reference TRBV11-2 and TRBJ2-1, is as follows: EAGVAQSPRYKIIEKRQSVAFWCNPISGHATLYWYQQILGQGPKLLIQFQNNGVVDDSQLPKDRFSAERLKGVDSTLKIQPAKLEDSAVYLCASSLNERSSYNEQFFGPGTRLTVL.

The chain couples TRBV5-1 to TRBJ2-3, with TRBD2 matching 12 bases. This CDR3 comprises 16 residues. V lost 4 bases to trimming and J lost 5 bases; unmatched junction nucleotides: 8. Germline lookup yields CDR1 SGHRS and CDR2 YFSETQ. CDR3: CASSQRLAGDVDTQYF. The CDR3 nucleotides are TGCGCCAGCAGCCAGAGACTAGCGGGGGATGTAGATACGCAGTATTTT.